This entry lists 25 T cell receptor beta chains sequenced from one sample in a study of shared clonotypes between healthy human individuals. Here immunoSEQ multiplex PCR was the method, and the copy in TCRdb shows in-frame clones only, minus some. The data show roughly 1,100,000 clones, with around 74% seen just once and approximately 1.5% held by the top ten. Specimen: memory CD4+ T cells sorted from blood. Subset described: CD45RA-negative fraction. These receptors all come from a man between 18 and 35 years old in good health.

This clone occurred a few times. The chain recombines TRBV4-1 with TRBJ2-7; 8 bases map to TRBD2. From germline, CDR1 is MGHRA and CDR2 YSYEKL. The J segment lost 2 bases and the V segment lost 1 base, leaving 7 bases of the junction unmatched. CDR3 size: 16 residues. The CDR3 DNA follows: TGCGCCAGCAGCCAAGGGTTCGCGGGGGGAACCTACGAGCAGTACTTC. It encodes CASSQGFAGGTYEQYF.

With respect to this clone: The sample carries other DNA sequences with the same CDR3. This chain links TRBV7-2 with TRBJ2-7; no clear D gene. The CDR3 contains 14 residues. The V and J ends lost 2 bases and 1 base respectively, with 9 bases between them. From germline, CDR1 is SGHTA and CDR2 FQGNSA. CDR3 coding DNA: TGTGCCAGCAGCTTATCTCTTGCGTCCTACGAGCAGTACTTC. It translates to CASSLSLASYEQYF.

This sequence joins TRBV6-5 and TRBJ1-2, with 7 bases lining up with TRBD1. V gave up 9 bases and J gave up 7 bases; unmatched junction bases: 17. This CDR3 contains 15 residues. Germline CDR1 MNHEY, CDR2 SVGAGI. The CDR3 nucleotides are TGTGCCAGTCAGCCCGGCTACAGGGGAAAGGCTGGCTACACCTTC. Translating it yields CASQPGYRGKAGYTF.

CDR3 DNA: TGTGCCAGTAGTATATACGGGGCAAGCTCCTACGAGCAGTACTTC. The encoded protein is CASSIYGASSYEQYF. The chain combines TRBV19 with TRBJ2-7; tentatively, D is TRBD1 or TRBD2 (5 bases each). V gave up 2 bases and J gave up 0 bases, with 11 bases separating them. Germline lookup yields CDR1 LNHDA and CDR2 SQIVND (reference sequence). This CDR3 has 15 amino acids.

V gene TRBV5-1 combines with J gene TRBJ2-1; TRBD1 agrees at 7 bases. Germline CDR1 SGHRS, CDR2 YFSETQ. With V trimmed by 8 bases and J by 6 bases, 8 bases remained unmatched. The CDR3 has 13 amino acids. The CDR3 protein is CASRQGDGNEQFF. The CDR3 region has the DNA TGCGCCAGTCGACAGGGCGACGGCAATGAGCAGTTCTTC.

The V gene is TRBV28, the J gene TRBJ2-1; D is ambiguous. Germline V gives CDR1 MDHEN, CDR2 SYDVKM. Between the trimmed V and J ends, which lost 8 bases and 4 bases, there was a span of 9 bases. The CDR3 totals 12 residues. Written as DNA, the CDR3 is TGTGCCAGCGGAGTTACTTACAATGAGCAGTTCTTC. Its translation is CASGVTYNEQFF.

This sequence joins TRBV11-2 and TRBJ2-3; TRBD2 agrees at 9 bases. This CDR3 has 19 residues. CDR1 SGHAT and CDR2 FQNNGV come from the germline V gene. V trimming: 2 bases; J trimming: 8 bases; junction bases outside the gene matches: 20. This chain's CDR3 is CASSLRLAGSDGGRGTQYF. CDR3 sequence (DNA): TGTGCCAGCAGCTTAAGGCTAGCGGGGTCCGATGGGGGGCGGGGTACGCAGTATTTT. The entire variable domain, with the rest obtained from reference TRBV11-2 and TRBJ2-3, is as follows: EAGVAQSPRYKIIEKRQSVAFWCNPISGHATLYWYQQILGQGPKLLIQFQNNGVVDDSQLPKDRFSAERLKGVDSTLKIQPAKLEDSAVYLCASSLRLAGSDGGRGTQYFGPGTRLTVL.

The rearrangement uses TRBV4-1 and TRBJ2-2, with TRBD1 matching over 8 bases. The junction had 9 bases not matched to a gene; V was cut back by 4 bases and J by 5 bases. The CDR3 is 16 residues long. Germline V gene sequence: CDR1 MGHRA, CDR2 YSYEKL. In DNA, the CDR3 is TGCGCCAGCAGCCGAGAACAGGGGGGAGAAACCGGGGAGCTGTTTTTT. It translates to CASSREQGGETGELFF.

This sequence joins TRBV5-1 and TRBJ2-7; 7 bases agree with TRBD2. J lost 3 bases, V lost 3 bases, and 6 bases had no gene match. This CDR3 is built from 14 residues. Germline values: CDR1 SGHRS, CDR2 YFSETQ. This CDR3 is CASSSAGDSYEQYF. As DNA, the CDR3 is TGCGCCAGCAGCTCTGCGGGGGATAGCTACGAGCAGTACTTC. Looking up the rest from reference TRBV5-1 and TRBJ2-7 gives the full variable domain: KAGVTQTPRYLIKTRGQQVTLSCSPISGHRSVSWYQQTPGQGLQFLFEYFSETQRNKGNFPGRFSGRQFSNSRSEMNVSTLELGDSALYLCASSSAGDSYEQYFGPGTRLTVT.

The chain joins TRBV10-2 to TRBJ1-2; D is ambiguous. CDR1 and CDR2 from the germline V gene are WSHSY and SAAADI. The CDR3 has 16 amino acids. V lost 0 bases and J 0 bases, leaving 11 bases between the germline ends. CDR3: CASSESPRHPNYGYTF. Written as DNA, the CDR3 is TGCGCCAGCAGTGAGTCGCCCAGGCACCCTAACTATGGCTACACCTTC.

This clone was picked up one time. The chain carries TRBV6-1 and TRBJ2-7; possible D gene TRBD1, 5 bases. Looked up from germline, CDR1 is MNHNS and CDR2 is SASEGT. Trimming left V 1 base short and J 2 bases short, with 12 bases between. This CDR3 has 15 residues. The CDR3 sequence is CASSEGLTETYEQYF. For the CDR3, the DNA is TGTGCCAGCAGTGAAGGCCTGACAGAAACCTACGAGCAGTACTTC.

The J gene is TRBJ2-5, the V gene TRBV5-4; possible D gene TRBD1, 5 bases. The CDR3 extends over 15 amino acids. Trimming shortened V by 0 bases and J by 5 bases, and 14 bases separated the two germline ends. Germline CDR1 SGHNT, CDR2 YYREEE (reference sequence). CDR3 in amino acids: CASSLVGRARETQYF. CDR3 DNA: TGTGCCAGCAGCTTGGTGGGCAGGGCAAGGGAGACCCAGTACTTC. The complete variable domain, with remaining parts taken from reference TRBV5-4 and TRBJ2-5, reads ETGVTQSPTHLIKTRGQQVTLRCSSQSGHNTVSWYQQALGQGPQFIFQYYREEENGRGNFPPRFSGLQFPNYSSELNVNALELDDSALYLCASSLVGRARETQYFGPGTRLLVL.

This chain uses TRBV30 with TRBJ2-7; D possibly corresponds to TRBD2 (6 bases). CDR1 and CDR2 (germline): GTSNPN, SVGIG (reference sequence). With 0 bases removed from V and 2 bases from J, the gap between germline ends came to 11 bases. This CDR3 is built from 14 residues. The CDR3 loop is CAWSVAGGTYEQYF. The CDR3 bases are TGTGCCTGGAGTGTAGCGGGCGGGACCTACGAGCAGTACTTC.

V gene TRBV27 combines with J gene TRBJ2-3; 8 bases map to TRBD1. Germline CDR1 reads MNHEY; CDR2 reads SMNVEV (reference sequence). The junction had 8 bases not matched to a gene; V was cut back by 5 bases and J by 1 base. The CDR3 is 16 residues long. In DNA, the CDR3 is TGTGCCAGCAGTCACAGGACAGGGCGCGGCACAGATACGCAGTATTTT. It yields the protein CASSHRTGRGTDTQYF.

This sequence joins TRBV20-1 and TRBJ2-5; D is uncertain. V lost 3 bases to trimming and J lost 4 bases, with 6 bases between them. The CDR3 sequence is 11 residues long. The germline gives CDR1 DFQATT, CDR2 SNEGSKA (reference sequence). DNA for the CDR3: TGCAGTGCTAGTGCCGCAGAGACCCAGTACTTC. This codes for CSASAAETQYF.

CDR3 region: CASSSTGTVQSANVLTF. CDR3 sequence (DNA): TGTGCCAGCAGCTCCACCGGGACAGTCCAATCGGCCAACGTCCTGACTTTC. This chain links TRBV5-4 with TRBJ2-6; 7 bases agree with TRBD1. The CDR3 loop spans 17 amino acids. Germline V lookup: CDR1 SGHNT, CDR2 YYREEE (reference sequence). The V and J ends lost 3 bases and 6 bases, in that order; junction bases with no gene match: 12.

The chain employs TRBV19 and TRBJ1-5, with 8 bases that match TRBD1. CDR3 length: 16 amino acids. CDR1 is LNHDA and CDR2 is SQIVND in the germline V gene (reference sequence). The V segment lost 5 bases and the J segment 2 bases; nucleotides outside the gene matches: 8. The CDR3 DNA sequence: TGTGCCAGTAGTCCCCGGACAGGGAGCGGCAATCAGCCCCAGCATTTT. This sequence encodes CASSPRTGSGNQPQHF.

This chain links TRBV5-1 with TRBJ1-5; possible D gene TRBD1, 6 bases. Trimming removed 4 bases at V and 0 bases at J, with 14 bases between. This CDR3 is built from 16 residues. The germline V gene has CDR1 SGHRS and CDR2 YFSETQ. The CDR3 here is CASSQEGVGSNQPQHF. The CDR3 DNA reads TGCGCCAGCAGCCAGGAGGGGGTAGGTAGCAATCAGCCCCAGCATTTT. Full variable domain (rest looked up from reference TRBV5-1 and TRBJ1-5): KAGVTQTPRYLIKTRGQQVTLSCSPISGHRSVSWYQQTPGQGLQFLFEYFSETQRNKGNFPGRFSGRQFSNSRSEMNVSTLELGDSALYLCASSQEGVGSNQPQHFGDGTRLSIL.

The J gene is TRBJ1-1, the V gene TRBV5-4; D gene uncertain. Germline values: CDR1 SGHNT, CDR2 YYREEE (reference sequence). The CDR3 runs 15 residues. V was clipped by 4 bases and J by 0 bases, with 13 bases between them. The CDR3 region has the DNA TGTGCCAGCAGCCCCATCAGGTCCATGAACACTGAAGCTTTCTTT. Encoded protein: CASSPIRSMNTEAFF.

This clone was seen a few times. The CDR3 nucleotides are TGTGCCAGCAGCTTGGTAAAGACTGAAGCTTTCTTT. Protein product: CASSLVKTEAFF. The chain employs TRBV5-6 and TRBJ1-1; D ambiguous. The V end was cut by 0 bases, the J end by 5 bases, with 5 bases between. Germline V gene lookup returns CDR1 SGHDT and CDR2 YYEEEE. The CDR3 sequence is 12 residues long. The complete variable domain, with remaining parts taken from reference TRBV5-6 and TRBJ1-1, reads DAGVTQSPTHLIKTRGQQVTLRCSPKSGHDTVSWYQQALGQGPQFIFQYYEEEERQRGNFPDRFSGHQFPNYSSELNVNALLLGDSALYLCASSLVKTEAFFGQGTRLTVV.

About this clone itself: Other DNA sequences within the sample encode an identical CDR3. The J gene is TRBJ2-7, the V gene TRBV5-1; either TRBD1 or TRBD2 may supply D (5 bases each). The CDR3 runs 15 residues. With 0 bases removed from V and 1 base from J, the gap between germline ends came to 11 bases. CDR1 SGHRS and CDR2 YFSETQ come from the germline V gene. In DNA form, the CDR3 reads TGCGCCAGCAGCTTGGGGCAGGGACGTTCCTACGAGCAGTACTTC. It yields the protein CASSLGQGRSYEQYF.

The chain links TRBV6-1 to TRBJ1-6; D not resolved. The CDR3 totals 14 residues. CDR1 MNHNS and CDR2 SASEGT come from the germline V gene. The ends were cut back, 8 bases at V and 7 bases at J, with 15 bases in the middle. CDR3 sequence (DNA): TGTGCCAGCGCCACCGAGGGTGGGAATTCACCCCTCCACTTT. Translating it yields CASATEGGNSPLHF.

The genes are TRBV2 and TRBJ1-1; 12 bases are shared with TRBD1. V lost 4 bases, J lost 5 bases, and 5 bases stayed unmatched. The CDR3 has 15 amino acids. The germline V gene encodes CDR1 SNHLY and CDR2 FYNNEI. The CDR3 here is CASSVGTGGRTEAFF. In DNA, the CDR3 is TGTGCCAGCAGTGTCGGGACAGGGGGCAGGACTGAAGCTTTCTTT.

Note on this clone: This may be a read error, as it is one base from a much larger clone. The same CDR3 is also encoded by other DNA sequences in this sample. The V call is TRBV7-9, the J call TRBJ1-4; TRBD1 agrees at 10 bases. V dropped 1 base and J dropped 5; count of bases not matched to a gene: 1. The CDR3 consists of 15 residues. Germline V gives CDR1 SEHNR, CDR2 FQNEAQ (reference sequence). CDR3 bases: TGTGCCAGCAGCTTAGGGGGACAGGGGAATGAAAAACTGTTTTTT. Protein sequence: CASSLGGQGNEKLFF.

This clone was seen only once. The CDR3 protein is CASSGVGQGGRAQYF. The CDR3 DNA sequence: TGTGCCAGCAGCGGTGTTGGACAGGGGGGACGGGCCCAGTACTTC. The chain joins TRBV9 to TRBJ2-5; 10 positions agree with TRBD1. V shed 3 bases and J 9 bases; nucleotides not matched to a gene: 11. Germline assignment: CDR1 SGDLS and CDR2 YYNGEE. The CDR3 extends over 15 amino acids.